This TCR beta chain was retrieved from a study of blood T cell repertoires in COVID-19. Participant ages covered roughly 18 to 89 years across around 22 US areas. Participant reports of clinical history set cohort assignment. The CDR3 spans 13 residues. After removal of 3 bases from V and 8 bases from J, the junction contained 5 bases not matched to a gene. Per germline, CDR1 KGHSH and CDR2 LQKENI. Original methodology: Counts of nucleated cells, estimated from reference gene primer amplification, were obtained. Some clones are missing from TCRdb's copy, which holds only in-frame ones; the method was immunoSEQ multiplex PCR. V and J calls and clone size are given by that table; D and trimming were obtained from the DNA. This table has 250,000 to 350,000 clones, more than 75% appearing once.

This chain joins TRBV18 and TRBJ1-2; 8 nucleotides align to TRBD1. The source of this sequence is a young woman who had recovered from COVID-19. The sequenced material came from PBMCs or T cells enriched from blood (not recorded which). The CDR3 nucleotides are TGTGCCAGCTCACCGGGACAGGCGGGAGGCTACACCTTC. Translation gives CASSPGQAGGYTF.